This TCR beta chain was documented in a study of T cell repertoires in cytomegalovirus infection. TCRdb re-analysed the reads in MiXCR, keeping a single row per CDR3 protein. The table shows hundreds of thousands of distinct CDR3 sequences, with roughly 43% occurring only once. The table lists this clonotype with a few counts. Antigen: not known. Trimming removed 7 bases from V and 2 bases from J, with 14 bases in between. Germline CDR1 and CDR2: SGHAT and FQNNGV. The length of the CDR3 is 14 residues. This receptor was identified in a human donor in good health (CMV status not recorded). Some clones in this sample may be carry-over from other donors' samples. The starting material was cultured PBMCs, obtained from culture after CMV antigen stimulation. The V and J genes are TRBV11-2 and TRBJ1-2; weak D call: TRBD1 (6 bases). CDR3 loop: CASMGQDPNYGYTF. In nucleotides, the CDR3 is TGTGCCAGCATGGGACAAGACCCAAACTATGGCTACACCTTC.